The next 27 T cell receptor beta chains were all read from a single sample in a study of identical twins. TCRdb processed the 5' RACE reads anew with MiXCR; each CDR3 protein has one entry. The top ten clones hold roughly 1.5% of a sample with hundreds of thousands of distinct CDR3 sequences, roughly 12% of them seen once. The same sample was also studied in work on yellow fever vaccine responses in identical twins.

Sequencing used PBMCs. The receptor source for this set is a woman under 30 in good health.

In its sample, this clonotype was seen many times. The V and J genes are TRBV4-1 and TRBJ2-1; tentative D call: TRBD1 (6 bases). CDR1 and CDR2 from the germline V gene are MGHRA and YSYEKL. This CDR3 has 17 residues. V was shortened by 0 bases and J by 4 bases, with 16 bases between the two germline ends. In DNA, the CDR3 is TGCGCCAGCAGCCAAGATAAGGGGGTAGCCGGATACAATGAGCAGTTCTTC. It translates to CASSQDKGVAGYNEQFF.

J is TRBJ2-3 and V is TRBV4-1; TRBD2 matches at 8 bases. Germline CDR1 MGHRA, CDR2 YSYEKL. There are 16 residues in the CDR3. The trim removed 0 bases at V and 5 bases at J, leaving 7 bases unmatched. CDR3 nucleotides: TGCGCCAGCAGCCAAGATCCCGGGACTAGTGTAGATACGCAGTATTTT. This codes for CASSQDPGTSVDTQYF.

This clonotype was found many times. The chain recombines TRBV4-1 with TRBJ1-1, with D possibly matching TRBD1 (6 bases). CDR3 size: 15 residues. CDR1 is MGHRA and CDR2 is YSYEKL in the germline V gene. V dropped 4 bases and J dropped 5 bases, with 17 bases sitting between them. CDR3: CASSPLEGGLTEAFF. CDR3 DNA sequence: TGCGCCAGCAGCCCTTTGGAGGGGGGGCTGACTGAAGCTTTCTTT.

This clonotype was counted a few times. This rearrangement joins TRBV28 to TRBJ1-6; 7 bases align to TRBD1. The germline CDR1 and CDR2 sequences are MDHEN and SYDVKM. The CDR3 runs to 12 residues. CDR3 residues: CGSTGPNSPLHF. CDR3 in DNA: TGTGGTTCGACAGGGCCAAATTCACCCCTCCACTTT.

This clonotype was recorded a few times. This chain links TRBV20-1 with TRBJ2-2; D is unclear. CDR3 length equals 14 residues. With 0 bases removed from V and 6 bases from J, the gap between germline ends came to 11 bases. Germline V gives CDR1 DFQATT, CDR2 SNEGSKA (reference sequence). CDR3 DNA sequence: TGCAGTGCTAGAGATCTGGTCTCCCCCGGGGAGCTGTTTTTT. It yields the protein CSARDLVSPGELFF.

This clonotype was observed a few times. Here the CDR3 reads CATSDSPPHTEAFF. The CDR3 DNA reads as TGTGCCACCAGTGATTCCCCCCCTCACACTGAAGCTTTCTTT. The chain links TRBV24-1 to TRBJ1-1; D is ambiguous. The germline V gene encodes CDR1 KGHDR and CDR2 SFDVKD. The germline V and J ends were trimmed by 2 bases and 3 bases, with 9 bases remaining between them. The CDR3 covers 14 residues.

The CDR3 is CASSSRAGKSSYNEQFF. For the CDR3, the DNA is TGTGCCAGCAGCTCCCGGGCGGGGAAAAGCTCCTACAATGAGCAGTTCTTC. This chain joins TRBV7-7 and TRBJ2-1; maybe TRBD2 (6 bases). CDR1 SSHAT and CDR2 FNYEAQ come from the germline V gene (reference sequence). The length of the CDR3 is 17 residues. V lost 4 bases and J 0 bases, leaving 16 bases between the germline ends.

The sample holds a few counts of this clonotype. The rearrangement joins TRBV3-1 to TRBJ2-7; 10 bases align to TRBD2. Germline V gene sequence: CDR1 LGHDT, CDR2 YNNKEL (reference sequence). J was trimmed by 4 bases and V by 1 base; bases with no gene match: 7. The CDR3 sequence is 16 residues long. CDR3 sequence reads: CASSQGGTSGTYEQYF. CDR3 in DNA: TGTGCCAGCAGCCAAGGGGGAACTAGCGGGACGTACGAGCAGTACTTC.

This clonotype was detected ten times or more. The chain recombines TRBV27 with TRBJ1-1; tentative D call: TRBD1 (6 bases). Germline CDR1 MNHEY, CDR2 SMNVEV (reference sequence). V gave up 2 bases and J gave up 5 bases, with 12 bases separating them. The CDR3 totals 14 residues. The CDR3: CASSLGRGRTEAFF. The CDR3 bases are TGTGCCAGCAGTTTAGGCAGGGGAAGAACTGAAGCTTTCTTT.

This chain joins TRBV24-1 and TRBJ2-3; D gene uncertain. CDR1 KGHDR and CDR2 SFDVKD come from the germline V gene. This CDR3 region has 14 residues. V dropped 1 base and J dropped 6 bases, with 10 bases sitting between them. CDR3 amino acids: CATSDLRASDTQYF. The CDR3 DNA is TGTGCCACCAGTGATTTACGAGCGTCGGATACGCAGTATTTT.

This chain uses TRBV9 with TRBJ2-2, with a weak D call TRBD1 (7 bases). V was trimmed by 3 bases and J by 0 bases, leaving 12 bases between them. Germline CDR1 and CDR2: SGDLS and YYNGEE. CDR3 length: 16 amino acids. CDR3 DNA: TGTGCCAGCAGCGAGGAGGGACAGCCGAACACCGGGGAGCTGTTTTTT. It encodes CASSEEGQPNTGELFF.

The chain uses TRBV10-3 and TRBJ1-1, with a possible D match to TRBD1 (6 bases). Germline V CDR1 and CDR2: ENHRY, SYGVKD. V was pared by 5 bases and J by 1 base, with 11 bases between. The CDR3 sequence is 14 residues long. The CDR3 sequence is CAISPRDTNTEAFF. The CDR3 DNA follows: TGTGCCATCAGTCCCCGGGACACGAACACTGAAGCTTTCTTT.

The V call is TRBV4-2, the J call TRBJ2-5; D remains ambiguous. The CDR3 covers 15 residues. Germline lookup yields CDR1 LGHNA and CDR2 YNFKEQ. Trimming removed 2 bases at V and 5 bases at J, with 15 bases between. The CDR3 DNA reads as TGTGCCAGCAGCCAACGGTGGGCCCCTGGGGAGACCCAGTACTTC. Its translation is CASSQRWAPGETQYF.

This CDR3 is CASSLRREGLDEQFF. For the CDR3, the DNA is TGTGCCAGCAGTTTACGGCGGGAGGGCCTTGATGAGCAGTTCTTC. The V call is TRBV27, the J call TRBJ2-1, with TRBD2 matching over 9 bases. The germline V gene has CDR1 MNHEY and CDR2 SMNVEV (reference sequence). The CDR3 sequence is 15 residues long. V lost 2 bases and J lost 8; bases outside the gene matches: 7.

The sample holds many counts of this clonotype. V is TRBV4-1 and J is TRBJ1-5, with unresolved D. Germline V gene data show CDR1 as MGHRA and CDR2 as YSYEKL. Trimming stripped 0 bases from V and 5 bases from J, with 8 bases between. The CDR3 runs 14 residues. CDR3 DNA sequence: TGCGCCAGCAGCCAAGAATCCCGGGATCAGCCCCAGCATTTT. Its translation is CASSQESRDQPQHF.

This clonotype was found a few times. Its ends do not fully match the called genes, so a read error is possible. The genes are TRBV27 and TRBJ2-6; 8 bases fit TRBD1. This CDR3 has 18 residues. Germline CDR1 MNHEY, CDR2 SMNVEV (reference sequence). CDR3: CASSVSGGDWSGVNVLTF. The CDR3 DNA is TGTGCCAGCAGTGTGTCAGGGGGCGATTGGTCTGGGGTCAACGTCCTGACTTTC.

With respect to this clonotype: This may arise from a read error, as a much more abundant clone is one base away. The chain carries TRBV24-1 and TRBJ2-1; D assignment may be TRBD1 or TRBD2 (5 bases each). The CDR3 contains 15 residues. With 6 bases removed from V and 2 bases from J, the gap between germline ends came to 13 bases. CDR1 is KGHDR, CDR2 SFDVKD, per germline. The CDR3: CATSYRDGPYNEQFF. CDR3 DNA: TGTGCCACCAGTTACCGGGACGGACCCTACAATGAGCAGTTCTTC.

This clonotype turned up a few times. The chain joins TRBV29-1 to TRBJ2-1; 8 bases agree with TRBD2. CDR3 length: 13 amino acids. CDR1 is SQVTM and CDR2 is ANQGSEA in the germline V gene. The junction had 9 bases not matched to a gene; V was cut back by 4 bases and J by 10 bases. CDR3 bases: TGCAGCGTTGCGGGGGGGTCCGAGGGAGAGCAGTTCTTC. This translates into CSVAGGSEGEQFF.

This clonotype was counted only a few times. J is TRBJ1-1 and V is TRBV29-1; 7 positions match TRBD1. After removal of 1 base from V and 3 bases from J, the junction contained 8 bases not matched to a gene. Germline loops: CDR1 SQVTM, CDR2 ANQGSEA. The CDR3 length is 15 residues. The CDR3 nucleotides are TGCAGCGTTGAAGGGGAGAGGGGGCGAGACACTGAAGCTTTCTTT. Translation gives CSVEGERGRDTEAFF.

The chain recombines TRBV9 with TRBJ1-6; TRBD1 matches at 7 bases. Germline V gene lookup returns CDR1 SGDLS and CDR2 YYNGEE. This CDR3 has 15 amino acids. Germline trimming cut 0 bases from V and 5 bases from J; bases unmatched to any gene: 2. Here the CDR3 reads CASSVGDRNNSPLHF. CDR3 DNA: TGTGCCAGCAGCGTAGGGGACAGAAATAATTCACCCCTCCACTTT.

The chain joins TRBV5-1 to TRBJ2-5; the D call may be TRBD1 or TRBD2 (6 bases each). CDR1 is SGHRS, CDR2 YFSETQ, per germline. V lost 2 bases and J 2 bases, leaving 13 bases between the germline ends. The CDR3 is 15 amino acids. Written as DNA, the CDR3 is TGCGCCAGCAGCTTTACGAGGGGGGCTCAAGAGACCCAGTACTTC. It yields the protein CASSFTRGAQETQYF. Full variable domain (outside the CDR3, taken from reference TRBV5-1 and TRBJ2-5): KAGVTQTPRYLIKTRGQQVTLSCSPISGHRSVSWYQQTPGQGLQFLFEYFSETQRNKGNFPGRFSGRQFSNSRSEMNVSTLELGDSALYLCASSFTRGAQETQYFGPGTRLLVL.

The chain is built from TRBV12-5 and TRBJ1-4; 10 positions match TRBD1. V shed 5 bases and J 2 bases; nucleotides not matched to a gene: 23. Germline V gene data show CDR1 as LGHNT and CDR2 as FRNRAP. The CDR3 sequence is 22 residues long. CDR3 residues: CASGLYPGTGASLASTNEKLFF. The DNA for the CDR3 is TGTGCTAGTGGTCTCTACCCCGGGACAGGGGCCTCCCTAGCTTCCACTAATGAAAAACTGTTTTTT.

The V gene is TRBV29-1, the J gene TRBJ2-7, with a weak D call TRBD1 (6 bases). The V end was cut by 5 bases, the J end by 3 bases, with 20 bases between. From germline, CDR1 is SQVTM and CDR2 ANQGSEA. There are 15 residues in the CDR3. This CDR3 is CSVRVGAAPNYEQYF. CDR3 bases: TGCAGCGTTAGGGTGGGGGCAGCCCCGAACTACGAGCAGTACTTC.

This clonotype was seen only a few times. V usage is TRBV7-9 and J usage is TRBJ2-3; possibly TRBD1 or TRBD2 for D (5 bases each). Germline CDR1 reads SEHNR; CDR2 reads FQNEAQ (reference sequence). This CDR3 has 15 residues. V was trimmed by 3 bases and J by 4 bases, leaving 14 bases between them. This chain's CDR3 is CASSLDTRSADTQYF. The CDR3 DNA reads TGTGCCAGCAGCTTGGACACTAGATCGGCAGATACGCAGTATTTT.

The V call is TRBV19, the J call TRBJ2-5, with 11 bases identical to TRBD1. Germline V CDR1 and CDR2: LNHDA, SQIVND (reference sequence). Germline trimming cut 9 bases from V and 1 base from J; bases unmatched to any gene: 10. The CDR3 length is 16 residues. The CDR3 loop reads CASSPWTGGLQETQYF. The CDR3 DNA reads as TGTGCCAGCTCACCGTGGACAGGGGGCCTCCAAGAGACCCAGTACTTC.

This chain uses TRBV6-1 with TRBJ1-2; tentatively, D is TRBD1 (6 bases). The CDR3 contains 13 residues. The V end was cut by 10 bases, the J end by 8 bases, with 20 bases between. CDR1 is MNHNS and CDR2 is SASEGT in the germline V gene. The CDR3, as DNA: TGTGCCACTCTCGACAGGCGCGGGGTCGGCTACACCTTC. It encodes CATLDRRGVGYTF.

The V and J genes are TRBV5-1 and TRBJ2-7, with D uncertain. The V gene's germline CDR1 is SGHRS and CDR2 YFSETQ. V shed 6 bases and J shed 0 bases, with 10 bases lying between them. This CDR3 comprises 13 residues. CDR3 nucleotide sequence: TGCGCCAGCACCGACGCTGTCTCCTACGAGCAGTACTTC. Protein: CASTDAVSYEQYF.